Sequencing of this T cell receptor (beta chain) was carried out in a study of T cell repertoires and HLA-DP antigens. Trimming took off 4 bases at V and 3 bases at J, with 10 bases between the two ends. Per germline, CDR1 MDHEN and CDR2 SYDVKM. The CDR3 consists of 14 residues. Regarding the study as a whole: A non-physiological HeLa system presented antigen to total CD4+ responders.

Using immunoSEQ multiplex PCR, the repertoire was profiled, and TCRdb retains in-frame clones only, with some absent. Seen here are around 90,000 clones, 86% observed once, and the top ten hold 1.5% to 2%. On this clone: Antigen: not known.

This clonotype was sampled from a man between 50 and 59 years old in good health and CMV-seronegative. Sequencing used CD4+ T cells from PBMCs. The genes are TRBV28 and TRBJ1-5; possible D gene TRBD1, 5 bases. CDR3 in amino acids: CASSSRDFNQPQHF. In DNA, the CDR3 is TGTGCCAGCAGTTCCCGGGACTTCAATCAGCCCCAGCATTTT. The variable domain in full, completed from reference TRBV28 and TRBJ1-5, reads DVKVTQSSRYLVKRTGEKVFLECVQDMDHENMFWYRQDPGLGLRLIYFSYDVKMKEKGDIPEGYSVSREKKERFSLILESASTNQTSMYLCASSSRDFNQPQHFGDGTRLSIL.